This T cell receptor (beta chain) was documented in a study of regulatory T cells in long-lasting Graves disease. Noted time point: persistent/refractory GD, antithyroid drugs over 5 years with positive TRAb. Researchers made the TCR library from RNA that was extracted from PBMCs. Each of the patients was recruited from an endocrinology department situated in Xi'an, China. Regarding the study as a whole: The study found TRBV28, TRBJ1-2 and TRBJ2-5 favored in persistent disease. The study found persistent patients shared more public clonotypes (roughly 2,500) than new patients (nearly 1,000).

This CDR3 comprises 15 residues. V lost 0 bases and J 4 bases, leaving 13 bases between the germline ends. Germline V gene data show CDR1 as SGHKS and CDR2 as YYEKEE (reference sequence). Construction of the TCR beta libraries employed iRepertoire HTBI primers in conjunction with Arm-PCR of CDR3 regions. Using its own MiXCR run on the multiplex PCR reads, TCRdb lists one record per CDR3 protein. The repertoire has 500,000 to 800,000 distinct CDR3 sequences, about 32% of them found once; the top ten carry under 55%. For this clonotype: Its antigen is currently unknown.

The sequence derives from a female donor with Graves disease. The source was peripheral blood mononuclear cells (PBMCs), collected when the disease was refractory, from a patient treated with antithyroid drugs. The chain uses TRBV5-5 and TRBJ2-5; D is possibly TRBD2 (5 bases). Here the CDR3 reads CASSLEYWERETQYF. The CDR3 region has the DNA TGTGCCAGCAGCTTGGAGTACTGGGAGAGAGAGACCCAGTACTTC.